Listed here is a single TCR beta chain. Antigen specificity is unknown. Stated treatment: approximately 9-day PBMC culture with coronavirus spike peptide pools or control peptides (ViraFEST assay). With around ten days of culture completed, CD4+ T cells were isolated by negative selection. The Oncomine TCR Beta short-read assay sequenced DNA from cultured CD4+ T cells. Genomic DNA from cultured CD4+ T cells was extracted. TCRdb re-called the PCR reads with MiXCR, one entry per CDR3 protein. The data show fewer than 6,000 distinct CDR3 sequences, about a fifth seen once. The source of the sample is a study of vaccination and CD4 T cells after COVID-19. The source material was CD4+ T cells from blood, cultured in vitro. This clonotype originated in a human donor who had recovered from COVID-19.

The chain's CDR3 is CAIKTGQSYEQYF. Here the CDR3 DNA reads TGTGCCATCAAGACGGGACAGAGCTACGAGCAGTACTTC. The J gene is TRBJ2-7, the V gene TRBV10-3; 7 positions match TRBD1. The CDR3 is 13 residues long. The germline V gene encodes CDR1 ENHRY and CDR2 SYGVKD. The J segment lost 3 bases and the V segment lost 7 bases, leaving 6 bases of the junction unmatched.